A single sample gave rise to the 30 T cell receptor beta chains below, sequenced in a study of T cell changes during pregnancy in multiple sclerosis. This table comes from immunoSEQ multiplex PCR, and its TCRdb copy is limited to in-frame clones, with some not included. The sample yields some 20,000 clones, approximately 86% seen once. Sample: CD4+ T cells from peripheral blood mononuclear cells, taken in the first trimester of pregnancy. Receptors originate from a female donor in good health, enrolled as a control in a pregnancy study.

The chain links TRBV30 to TRBJ2-7, with 7 bases fitting TRBD1. Per germline, CDR1 GTSNPN and CDR2 SVGIG (reference sequence). This CDR3 comprises 14 residues. The junction had 6 bases not matched to a gene; V was cut back by 4 bases and J by 0 bases. The chain's CDR3 is CAWNRQGASYEQYF. The CDR3 nucleotides read TGTGCCTGGAACCGACAGGGCGCCTCCTACGAGCAGTACTTC.

On this clone: Relative to the germline gene, one junction end is altered; a read error may explain this. The rearrangement uses TRBV7-3 and TRBJ2-1; D perhaps matches TRBD2 (6 bases). The CDR3 is made up of 17 amino acids. The germline V gene encodes CDR1 SGHTA and CDR2 FQGTGA. This CDR3 reads CAGSKAPGTGSYNEQFF. CDR3 bases: TGTGCCGGCAGCAAAGCCCCCGGGACTGGCTCCTACAATGAGCAGTTCTTC.

V usage is TRBV29-1 and J usage is TRBJ2-3; 7 positions match TRBD2. CDR1 and CDR2 from the germline V gene are SQVTM and ANQGSEA. This CDR3 contains 15 residues. The trim removed 6 bases at V and 0 bases at J, leaving 9 bases unmatched. As DNA, the CDR3 is TGCAGCGTGACTCCTAGGGAGGGGAGCACAGATACGCAGTATTTT. Residues: CSVTPREGSTDTQYF.

DNA for the CDR3: TGTGCCAGCAGTGACCGGGCGGGTACCAACAATGAGCAGTTCTTC. Its protein is CASSDRAGTNNEQFF. This chain connects TRBV6-4 to TRBJ2-1, with D perhaps matching TRBD2 (5 bases). Trimming took 2 bases from V and 5 from J, leaving 13 bases between them. This CDR3 has 15 residues. Germline assignment: CDR1 MRHNA and CDR2 SNTAGT.

The V call is TRBV4-1, the J call TRBJ1-1, with D perhaps matching TRBD1 (5 bases). V was clipped by 0 bases and J by 13 bases, with 9 bases between them. This CDR3 spans 11 amino acids. Looked up from germline, CDR1 is MGHRA and CDR2 is YSYEKL. The CDR3 protein is CASSQDGADFF. In nucleotides, the CDR3 is TGCGCCAGCAGCCAAGATGGGGCGGATTTCTTT.

The rearrangement uses TRBV5-1 and TRBJ2-2; TRBD1 matches 9 bases. The CDR3 loop spans 17 amino acids. Germline V gene data show CDR1 as SGHRS and CDR2 as YFSETQ. V dropped 2 bases and J dropped 6; count of bases not matched to a gene: 11. The DNA for the CDR3 is TGCGCCAGCAGCTTCCCACAGGGGGCAATTTGGGCCGGGGAGCTGTTTTTT. Its protein is CASSFPQGAIWAGELFF.

J is TRBJ1-1 and V is TRBV5-6; D gene unclear. CDR1 is SGHDT, CDR2 YYEEEE, per germline. The CDR3 covers 13 residues. V lost 4 bases and J 1 base, leaving 8 bases between the germline ends. The CDR3 loop reads CASSPPGNTEAFF. CDR3 in DNA: TGTGCCAGCAGCCCCCCAGGGAACACTGAAGCTTTCTTT.

The chain's CDR3 is CASARTGVETQYF. CDR3 bases: TGTGCCAGCGCCCGGACAGGGGTGGAGACCCAGTACTTC. The chain has TRBV5-8 and TRBJ2-5; 9 nucleotides line up with TRBD1. Germline assignment: CDR1 SGHTS and CDR2 YDEGEE. The CDR3 sequence is 13 residues long. The V gene end was trimmed by 7 bases and the J gene end by 5 bases; junction bases not matched to a gene: 6. The full variable domain, rest sourced from reference TRBV5-8 and TRBJ2-5, is EAGVTQSPTHLIKTRGQQATLRCSPISGHTSVYWYQQALGLGLQFLLWYDEGEERNRGNFPPRFSGRQFPNYSSELNVNALELEDSALYLCASARTGVETQYFGPGTRLLVL.

This clone turned up a few times. The chain links TRBV9 to TRBJ1-6; 7 nucleotides align to TRBD1. This CDR3 contains 14 residues. Trimming removed 4 bases from V and 10 bases from J; junction bases left unmatched: 8. In germline, CDR1 is SGDLS, CDR2 YYNGEE. CDR3 amino acids: CASSPIGGGSPLHF. The CDR3 DNA follows: TGTGCCAGCAGCCCCATTGGAGGGGGCTCACCCCTCCACTTT.

The chain has TRBV15 and TRBJ1-1; TRBD1 aligns across 8 bases. This CDR3 region has 15 residues. The V and J ends lost 3 bases and 5 bases, in that order; junction bases with no gene match: 8. In germline, CDR1 is LNHNV, CDR2 YYDKDF (reference sequence). CDR3 in amino acids: CATSRVTGGYTEAFF. The CDR3 DNA follows: TGTGCCACCAGCAGGGTAACAGGGGGTTATACTGAAGCTTTCTTT.

The chain employs TRBV2 and TRBJ1-2; maybe TRBD1 (6 bases). The CDR3 sequence is 14 residues long. Per germline, CDR1 SNHLY and CDR2 FYNNEI. Trimming cost V 6 bases and J 8 bases, with 19 bases left between them. The CDR3 DNA is TGTGCCAGCAGGAAGGACAGCCAGGGGCTGGGCTACACCTTC. It translates to CASRKDSQGLGYTF.

The V and J genes are TRBV5-1 and TRBJ2-7, with TRBD2 matching 9 bases. V was pared by 1 base and J by 5 bases, with 4 bases of the junction left unmatched. The CDR3 sequence is 14 residues long. Germline CDR1 and CDR2: SGHRS and YFSETQ. CDR3 sequence reads: CASSLNSGGNEQYF. As DNA, the CDR3 is TGCGCCAGCAGCTTGAATAGCGGGGGTAACGAGCAGTACTTC.

The chain uses TRBV5-1 and TRBJ2-7; perhaps TRBD2 as D (6 bases). Germline-derived CDR1 and CDR2 are SGHRS and YFSETQ. V lost 1 base and J lost 3, with 14 bases in between. The CDR3 runs 15 residues. CDR3 coding DNA: TGCGCCAGCAGCTTGATCGTCGGAGGGTTCTACGAGCAGTACTTC. Translating it yields CASSLIVGGFYEQYF.

This chain joins TRBV28 and TRBJ2-2; 8 nucleotides align to TRBD1. V lost 0 bases and J lost 3; bases outside the gene matches: 0. Germline assignment: CDR1 MDHEN and CDR2 SYDVKM. The CDR3 is 15 amino acids. In nucleotides, the CDR3 is TGTGCCAGCAGTTTATGGACAGGGGACACCGGGGAGCTGTTTTTT. Translating it yields CASSLWTGDTGELFF.

This chain links TRBV6-1 with TRBJ1-3; D is unclear. V gave up 1 base and J gave up 0 bases, with 7 bases separating them. Germline V gene sequence: CDR1 MNHNS, CDR2 SASEGT. The CDR3 length is 15 residues. CDR3 residues: CASSEGIYSGNTIYF. The CDR3 DNA follows: TGTGCCAGCAGTGAAGGAATCTACTCTGGAAACACCATATATTTT.

The rearrangement joins TRBV2 to TRBJ2-7; 8 positions match TRBD2. V lost 7 bases and J lost 6; bases outside the gene matches: 11. The CDR3 runs to 14 residues. Germline V gene sequence: CDR1 SNHLY, CDR2 FYNNEI. The CDR3 DNA is TGTGCCAGCACCGTACTAGCGGAAAAGGGCGAGCAGTACTTC. Encoded protein: CASTVLAEKGEQYF. The whole variable domain, remainder taken from reference TRBV2 and TRBJ2-7, is EPEVTQTPSHQVTQMGQEVILRCVPISNHLYFYWYRQILGQKVEFLVSFYNNEISEKSEIFDDQFSVERPDGSNFTLKIRSTKLEDSAMYFCASTVLAEKGEQYFGPGTRLTVT.

This clone was found a few times. V is TRBV14 and J is TRBJ2-7, with 9 bases aligning to TRBD2. V lost 1 base and J lost 4; bases outside the gene matches: 5. CDR1 is SGHDN, CDR2 FVKESK, per germline. The CDR3 covers 15 residues. In DNA form, the CDR3 reads TGTGCCAGCAGCCAAGCAAGCGGGGGGCTGTACGAGCAGTACTTC. Amino acids: CASSQASGGLYEQYF.

The genes are TRBV6-4 and TRBJ1-1; TRBD1 matches at 7 bases. This CDR3 is 14 amino acids long. With V trimmed by 2 bases and J by 4 bases, 4 bases remained unmatched. Germline CDR1 and CDR2: MRHNA and SNTAGT. The CDR3 is CASSDTDRATEAFF. CDR3 nucleotides: TGTGCCAGCAGTGACACAGACAGGGCCACTGAAGCTTTCTTT.

The V gene is TRBV4-3, the J gene TRBJ1-3; D is unresolved. The CDR3 totals 14 residues. Trimming cost V 1 base and J 6 bases, with 10 bases left between them. Germline-derived CDR1 and CDR2 are LGHNA and YSLEER. The CDR3 bases are TGCGCCAGCAGCCAAGTTTCAAAGCAAAACACCATATATTTT. Encoded protein: CASSQVSKQNTIYF.

The CDR3 coding sequence is TGTGCCAGCAGCTTCCAGGAGGGAAACACAGATACGCAGTATTTT. This encodes CASSFQEGNTDTQYF. This chain uses TRBV5-6 with TRBJ2-3; D possibly corresponds to TRBD2 (6 bases). CDR3 length: 15 amino acids. Trimming left V 2 bases short and J 2 bases short, with 12 bases between. Looked up from germline, CDR1 is SGHDT and CDR2 is YYEEEE.

The chain is built from TRBV28 and TRBJ1-3; TRBD1 matches at 7 bases. CDR1 is MDHEN, CDR2 SYDVKM, per germline. The V segment lost 5 bases and the J segment 2 bases; nucleotides outside the gene matches: 6. The CDR3 runs 15 residues. The CDR3 loop reads CASSPTGVTGNTIYF. The CDR3 DNA follows: TGTGCCAGCAGTCCCACAGGGGTAACTGGAAACACCATATATTTT.

The rearrangement links TRBV5-4 to TRBJ2-3, with 15 bases that match TRBD2. V was pared by 2 bases and J by 0 bases, with 10 bases of the junction left unmatched. Germline CDR1 reads SGHNT; CDR2 reads YYREEE (reference sequence). The CDR3 is 20 residues long. The CDR3 sequence: CASSFSIGLAGGRSTDTQYF. The DNA for the CDR3 is TGTGCCAGCAGCTTTTCTATCGGACTAGCGGGGGGGCGGAGCACAGATACGCAGTATTTT.

The chain is built from TRBV30 and TRBJ1-5, with TRBD1 matching 7 bases. The CDR3 sequence is 13 residues long. V dropped 4 bases and J dropped 1; count of bases not matched to a gene: 1. CDR1 is GTSNPN and CDR2 is SVGIG in the germline V gene (reference sequence). In DNA, the CDR3 is TGTGCCTGGACAGGGGGGAGCAATCAGCCCCAGCATTTT. Its translation is CAWTGGSNQPQHF.

V usage is TRBV6-1 and J usage is TRBJ2-7; TRBD2 might be the D (6 bases). Trimming stripped 8 bases from V and 0 bases from J, with 11 bases between. This CDR3 comprises 13 residues. CDR1 MNHNS and CDR2 SASEGT come from the germline V gene. The DNA of the CDR3 is TGTGCCAGCGGGGTAGCGGTCTCCTACGAGCAGTACTTC. Its translation is CASGVAVSYEQYF.

The genes are TRBV18 and TRBJ2-7; TRBD1 matches 8 bases. The germline CDR1 and CDR2 sequences are KGHSH and LQKENI. The CDR3 loop spans 16 amino acids. V lost 0 bases to trimming and J lost 2 bases; unmatched junction nucleotides: 6. CDR3 DNA sequence: TGTGCCAGCTCACCACCGGCCGGGACAGGACCCTACGAGCAGTACTTC. As protein: CASSPPAGTGPYEQYF.

The V call is TRBV9, the J call TRBJ1-4; D is unclear. The V gene lost 0 bases and the J gene lost 5 bases, with 14 bases spanning the gap. This CDR3 region has 16 residues. Germline CDR1 SGDLS, CDR2 YYNGEE. CDR3 sequence reads: CASSVGVGRENEKLFF. The CDR3, as DNA: TGTGCCAGCAGCGTAGGTGTCGGACGGGAGAATGAAAAACTGTTTTTT. Using reference TRBV9 and TRBJ1-4 for the parts outside the CDR3, the full variable domain is DSGVTQTPKHLITATGQRVTLRCSPRSGDLSVYWYQQSLDQGLQFLIQYYNGEERAKGNILERFSAQQFPDLHSELNLSSLELGDSALYFCASSVGVGRENEKLFFGSGTQLSVL.

The CDR3: CASSALLAGADEQYF. The CDR3 nucleotides are TGCGCCAGCAGTGCGTTACTAGCGGGAGCGGACGAGCAGTACTTC. V is TRBV10-1 and J is TRBJ2-7, with 11 bases lining up with TRBD2. J was trimmed by 5 bases and V by 4 bases; bases with no gene match: 7. This CDR3 contains 15 residues. Germline V lookup: CDR1 WNHNN, CDR2 SYGVQD (reference sequence).

The rearrangement links TRBV15 to TRBJ1-6; possibly TRBD1 for D (5 bases). The V and J ends lost 5 bases and 11 bases respectively, with 16 bases between them. The CDR3 is 14 amino acids. Germline-derived CDR1 and CDR2 are LNHNV and YYDKDF (reference sequence). The CDR3 DNA reads as TGTGCCACCAGCCAAGGGGCGGAGTTGGCACCCCTCCACTTT. This codes for CATSQGAELAPLHF.

The sample holds one count of this clone. The chain employs TRBV11-2 and TRBJ1-2; 9 nucleotides agree with TRBD1. CDR1 and CDR2 (germline): SGHAT, FQNNGV. Trimming cost V 3 bases and J 8 bases; bases outside gene matches: 7. The CDR3 runs to 14 residues. The CDR3 DNA is TGTGCCAGCAGCTTGGTCGGACAGGGGCAAGGCTACACCTTC. The encoded protein is CASSLVGQGQGYTF. The whole variable domain, remainder taken from reference TRBV11-2 and TRBJ1-2, is EAGVAQSPRYKIIEKRQSVAFWCNPISGHATLYWYQQILGQGPKLLIQFQNNGVVDDSQLPKDRFSAERLKGVDSTLKIQPAKLEDSAVYLCASSLVGQGQGYTFGSGTRLTVV.

V usage is TRBV30 and J usage is TRBJ2-2; TRBD1 aligns across 7 bases. CDR3 length equals 14 residues. The V gene's germline CDR1 is GTSNPN and CDR2 SVGIG (reference sequence). With 3 bases clipped from V and 6 bases from J, the junction kept 7 bases outside the gene matches. The CDR3 loop reads CAWRTGTDAGELFF. DNA of the CDR3: TGTGCCTGGAGAACCGGGACAGATGCCGGGGAGCTGTTTTTT.